The rows below give T cell receptor beta chains drawn from one sample of a study of shared clonotypes between healthy human individuals. Only in-frame clones appear in the TCRdb table, and some are missing; sequencing was by immunoSEQ multiplex PCR. The repertoire has 550,000 to 850,000 clones, 55% to 75% of them found once; the top ten carry approximately 1.7%. Sequenced sample: memory CD4+ T cells sorted from blood. These receptors were taken from a woman aged 30 to 39 in good health. The CDR3 runs from the conserved cysteine through the conserved F or W. Each record gives: clone size, V gene, CDR3 length, J gene, D gene, CDR3 DNA, CDR3 protein. The D gene is left open where the match is weak. Clone size is given for some rows only: seen once, a few or many times, or a class if the clone is expanded.

once	TRBV19	13	TRBJ1-5	.	TGTGCCACCAAATTGACCGGGGTTTCGTCCCAGCATTTT	CATKLTGVSSQHF
once	TRBV6-1	15	TRBJ2-3	TRBD1	TGTGCCAGCAGTGAAAGGGACAGGGGGCATGTTACGCAGTATTTT	CASSERDRGHVTQYF
.	TRBV7-2	14	TRBJ2-3	.	TGTGCCAGCAGGTTAACCCCTGGGGGAGATACGCAGTATTTT	CASRLTPGGDTQYF
.	TRBV29-1	17	TRBJ2-3	TRBD2	TGCAGCGTTGTGGGGGGTAGCGGGAGGGCTAGCACAGATACGCAGTATTTT	CSVVGGSGRASTDTQYF
few	TRBV6-5	15	TRBJ2-1	TRBD2	TGTGCCAGCAGTAAAATAGCGGGAGCCTACAATGAGCAGTTCTTC	CASSKIAGAYNEQFF
.	TRBV6-5	13	TRBJ2-6	.	TGTGCCAGCAGTAGTCCTGGGGCCAACGTCCTGACTTTC	CASSSPGANVLTF
.	TRBV9	12	TRBJ1-4	.	TGTGCCAGCAGTGGGGGGGTTGAAAAACTGTTTTTT	CASSGGVEKLFF
.	TRBV4-1	13	TRBJ2-1	.	TGCGCCAGCAGCCTAGAGGAGGGCCTTGAGCAGTTCTTC	CASSLEEGLEQFF
.	TRBV28	15	TRBJ2-7	TRBD2	TGTGCCAGCAGTGGCAAAAGCGGGAGGGTTTACGAGCAGTACTTC	CASSGKSGRVYEQYF
.	TRBV5-1	14	TRBJ2-7	TRBD2	TGCGCCAGCAGCGGGAGCGGGAGTGGCTACGAGCAGTACTTC	CASSGSGSGYEQYF
once	TRBV6-1	16	TRBJ1-5	TRBD1	TGTGCCAGCAGTGAATGGTTCGACAGGGATGATCAGCCCCAGCATTTT	CASSEWFDRDDQPQHF
.	TRBV27	16	TRBJ2-2	.	TGTGCCAGCAGTTTATGGGGGGGCGCAGGCACCGGGGAGCTGTTTTTT	CASSLWGGAGTGELFF
.	TRBV7-3	17	TRBJ2-2	.	TGTGCCAGCAGCTTAACGAACTGGGGGCAGGGCACCGGGGAGCTGTTTTTT	CASSLTNWGQGTGELFF